These 32 T cell receptor beta chains share one sample of origin, sequenced in a study of human T cells and chemical hapten exposure. The treatment was: therapeutic diphenylcyclopropenone sensitization with weekly scalp DPC. Individual cDNA molecules had unique molecular identifiers attached to them by the library. MiXCR, run by TCRdb on the reads, gives a single entry per CDR3 protein. The sample holds 650 to 750 distinct CDR3 sequences, 66% seen once. Sequenced here: whole blood, sampled before DPC sensitization or 2, 6, or about 24 weeks after (not recorded which). The receptor source for this set is an adult with alopecia areata. Some clones in this sample may be carry-over from other donors' samples. This table probably holds off-target reads from a library built for another chain.

This rearrangement joins TRBV5-1 to TRBJ2-7, with 11 bases lining up with TRBD2. Germline lookup yields CDR1 SGHRS and CDR2 YFSETQ. This CDR3 has 16 amino acids. Trimming at V came to 2 bases and at J to 0 bases, leaving 4 bases not matched to a gene. In DNA form, the CDR3 reads TGCGCCAGCAGCTTTTCCCTAGCGGGGGGCTCCTACGAGCAGTACTTC. Encoded protein: CASSFSLAGGSYEQYF.

The J gene is TRBJ2-5, the V gene TRBV5-1; the match to TRBD1 covers 8 bases. The CDR3 is made up of 14 amino acids. V was clipped by 0 bases and J by 2 bases; unmatched bases: 0. CDR1 SGHRS and CDR2 YFSETQ come from the germline V gene. CDR3 loop: CASSLGQGQETQYF. CDR3 DNA sequence: TGCGCCAGCAGCTTGGGACAGGGGCAAGAGACCCAGTACTTC. Full variable domain (outside the CDR3, taken from reference TRBV5-1 and TRBJ2-5): KAGVTQTPRYLIKTRGQQVTLSCSPISGHRSVSWYQQTPGQGLQFLFEYFSETQRNKGNFPGRFSGRQFSNSRSEMNVSTLELGDSALYLCASSLGQGQETQYFGPGTRLLVL.

CDR3 region: CSGGGGGSYEQYF. The CDR3 nucleotides read TGCAGTGGAGGCGGGGGAGGCTCCTACGAGCAGTACTTC. This chain uses TRBV20-1 with TRBJ2-7, with TRBD2 matching 7 bases. V dropped 7 bases and J dropped 0; count of bases not matched to a gene: 6. Germline V gene data show CDR1 as DFQATT and CDR2 as SNEGSKA (reference sequence). The CDR3 spans 13 residues.

The V gene is TRBV7-6, the J gene TRBJ1-1; 10 bases agree with TRBD1. V lost 1 base, J lost 7 bases, and 0 bases stayed unmatched. The V gene's germline CDR1 is SGHVS and CDR2 FNYEAQ. This CDR3 spans 13 amino acids. The CDR3 protein is CASSLGTGGEAFF. The DNA of the CDR3 is TGTGCCAGCAGCTTAGGGACAGGGGGTGAAGCTTTCTTT.

The V and J genes are TRBV7-9 and TRBJ1-5; no reliable D call. Germline loops: CDR1 SEHNR, CDR2 FQNEAQ (reference sequence). The CDR3 is made up of 15 amino acids. V lost 4 bases, J lost 1 base, and 11 bases lay in between. CDR3 in DNA: TGTGCCAGCAGCTCCCGACTCGACAGCAATCAGCCCCAGCATTTT. The encoded protein is CASSSRLDSNQPQHF.

The chain has TRBV28 and TRBJ2-1; D gene unclear. Germline loops: CDR1 MDHEN, CDR2 SYDVKM. Trimming removed 6 bases from V and 4 bases from J, with 4 bases in between. The CDR3 length is 11 residues. Here the CDR3 reads CASSVYNEQFF. The CDR3 region has the DNA TGTGCCAGCAGCGTATACAATGAGCAGTTCTTC. Together with reference TRBV28 and TRBJ2-1, the CDR3 gives the full variable domain: DVKVTQSSRYLVKRTGEKVFLECVQDMDHENMFWYRQDPGLGLRLIYFSYDVKMKEKGDIPEGYSVSREKKERFSLILESASTNQTSMYLCASSVYNEQFFGPGTRLTVL.

This clonotype was seen once. V usage is TRBV24-1 and J usage is TRBJ2-7; D may be TRBD1 (5 bases). The CDR3 sequence is 14 residues long. The V end was cut by 6 bases, the J end by 2 bases, with 13 bases between. The germline V gene encodes CDR1 KGHDR and CDR2 SFDVKD. The CDR3 DNA follows: TGTGCCACCAGTTCCCGACAGCAGCCCTACGAGCAGTACTTC. It encodes CATSSRQQPYEQYF.

The gene calls are TRBV7-2 and TRBJ2-7, with D maybe TRBD1 (6 bases). Trimming took 5 bases from V and 4 from J, leaving 12 bases between them. This CDR3 is built from 13 residues. The germline V gene has CDR1 SGHTA and CDR2 FQGNSA. The CDR3 DNA reads as TGTGCCAGCAGCCCGACAGGAAGGTACGAGCAGTACTTC. It codes for CASSPTGRYEQYF.

The gene calls are TRBV7-9 and TRBJ2-2; D is perhaps TRBD1 (5 bases). CDR3 length equals 14 residues. Per germline, CDR1 SEHNR and CDR2 FQNEAQ (reference sequence). V was trimmed by 0 bases and J by 6 bases, leaving 8 bases between them. The CDR3 DNA follows: TGTGCCAGCAGCTTAGCCAGGGATGCCGGGGAGCTGTTTTTT. Translation: CASSLARDAGELFF.

This clonotype was detected once. The V call is TRBV20-1, the J call TRBJ2-7; unclear D gene. V was pared by 6 bases and J by 0 bases, with 9 bases between. Germline V gives CDR1 DFQATT, CDR2 SNEGSKA (reference sequence). This CDR3 has 12 amino acids. For the CDR3, the DNA is TGCAGTGCCGCAGAGCTCTCCTACGAGCAGTACTTC. It codes for CSAAELSYEQYF.

CDR3 protein: CASSLASRNYGYTF. The CDR3 bases are TGTGCCAGCAGTTTGGCCTCCAGGAACTATGGCTACACCTTC. The chain recombines TRBV28 with TRBJ1-2; D unresolved. The V gene lost 3 bases and the J gene lost 2 bases, with 10 bases spanning the gap. The CDR3 is 14 amino acids. Germline V lookup: CDR1 MDHEN, CDR2 SYDVKM.

This sequence joins TRBV11-2 and TRBJ2-7; the D call may be TRBD1 or TRBD2 (5 bases each). This CDR3 is built from 16 residues. V was cut by 5 bases and J by 3 bases, with 20 bases left in between. Germline lookup yields CDR1 SGHAT and CDR2 FQNNGV. CDR3 nucleotides: TGTGCCAGCAGCCCCTCGGGGCGGCCAGCCCGCTACGAGCAGTACTTC. Translating gives CASSPSGRPARYEQYF.

The chain combines TRBV30 with TRBJ2-3, with D possibly being TRBD1 (5 bases). Germline assignment: CDR1 GTSNPN and CDR2 SVGIG (reference sequence). The CDR3 covers 12 residues. The V and J ends lost 4 bases and 3 bases respectively, with 8 bases between them. CDR3 sequence reads: CAWTPGTDTQYF. The CDR3 bases are TGTGCCTGGACCCCAGGGACAGATACGCAGTATTTT.

The rearrangement links TRBV2 to TRBJ2-3; TRBD2 matches 7 bases. Germline V gives CDR1 SNHLY, CDR2 FYNNEI. The CDR3 is made up of 16 amino acids. Germline trimming cut 1 base from V and 3 bases from J; bases unmatched to any gene: 7. The CDR3, as DNA: TGTGCCAGCAGTGAAGGTGCTAGCGGTTTTACAGATACGCAGTATTTT. Amino acid sequence: CASSEGASGFTDTQYF.

CDR3 DNA: TGTGCCAGCAGCTTAGCACTAGCGGGGGCCTCGAACACCGGGGAGCTGTTTTTT. It specifies CASSLALAGASNTGELFF. The J gene is TRBJ2-2, the V gene TRBV7-2, with TRBD2 identical over 11 bases. Trimming at V came to 0 bases and at J to 0 bases, leaving 3 bases not matched to a gene. The CDR3 has 18 residues. Germline CDR1 and CDR2: SGHTA and FQGNSA.

The chain carries TRBV6-1 and TRBJ2-7; D is unclear. The CDR3 consists of 18 residues. Trimming removed 1 base at V and 1 base at J, with 20 bases between. Germline lookup yields CDR1 MNHNS and CDR2 SASEGT. The CDR3 coding sequence is TGTGCCAGCAGTGAAGAGGTATGGTCGGGCACCAGATCCTACGAGCAGTACTTC. Encoded protein: CASSEEVWSGTRSYEQYF.

The J gene is TRBJ2-5, the V gene TRBV6-6, with 9 bases identical to TRBD1. This CDR3 is built from 16 residues. CDR1 and CDR2 from the germline V gene are MNHNY and SVGAGI (reference sequence). Trimming removed 7 bases from V and 3 bases from J; junction bases left unmatched: 12. The CDR3 bases are TGTGCCAGCAATCTACAGGGGGCCATTCGAAAAGAGACCCAGTACTTC. Translated: CASNLQGAIRKETQYF.

V usage is TRBV18 and J usage is TRBJ1-1; 10 bases fit TRBD1. The CDR3 loop spans 13 amino acids. The V gene end was trimmed by 4 bases and the J gene end by 5 bases; junction bases not matched to a gene: 1. Germline CDR1 reads KGHSH; CDR2 reads LQKENI. For the CDR3, the DNA is TGTGCCAGCTCACGACAGGGGGCAACTGAAGCTTTCTTT. It is translated as CASSRQGATEAFF.

The genes are TRBV6-6 and TRBJ1-1; perhaps TRBD1 as D (5 bases). V dropped 5 bases and J dropped 5 bases, with 12 bases sitting between them. This CDR3 is 13 amino acids long. Germline values: CDR1 MNHNY, CDR2 SVGAGI (reference sequence). The CDR3, as DNA: TGTGCCAGCAGTGTTCGGGGGGGGACTGAAGCTTTCTTT. Residues: CASSVRGGTEAFF.

With respect to this clonotype: One end of the junction is discordant with germline, which a read error may explain. The J gene is TRBJ2-1, the V gene TRBV29-1; perhaps TRBD1 as D (6 bases). From germline, CDR1 is SQVTM and CDR2 ANQGSEA. The CDR3 runs 14 residues. The CDR3 DNA follows: TGCAGCGCTGAAGGACAGTTGGTTTACAATGAGCAGTTCTTC. It codes for CSAEGQLVYNEQFF.

The chain joins TRBV2 to TRBJ2-3; tentatively, D is TRBD1 or TRBD2 (5 bases each). The CDR3 spans 17 residues. The V gene's germline CDR1 is SNHLY and CDR2 FYNNEI. V lost 6 bases, J lost 4 bases, and 23 bases lay in between. In DNA form, the CDR3 reads TGTGCCAGCAGCCAACCTGGGGACCCTAGCCCTGCAGATACGCAGTATTTT. Its translation is CASSQPGDPSPADTQYF.

This clonotype was counted only a few times. The chain combines TRBV12-3 or TRBV12-4 with TRBJ2-1; the match to TRBD2 covers 14 bases. V was pared by 6 bases and J by 3 bases, with 16 bases of the junction left unmatched. The CDR3 covers 20 residues. Here the CDR3 reads CASSSRTSGRILGGYNEQFF. In nucleotides, the CDR3 is TGTGCCAGCAGCTCCCGGACTAGCGGGAGGATATTAGGCGGCTACAATGAGCAGTTCTTC.

V gene TRBV18 combines with J gene TRBJ2-7; perhaps TRBD1 as D (6 bases). Germline CDR1 is KGHSH and CDR2 is LQKENI. This CDR3 is built from 13 residues. V lost 2 bases and J lost 6, with 11 bases in between. This CDR3 reads CASSPKTGPEQYF. CDR3 DNA: TGTGCCAGCTCACCAAAGACAGGCCCCGAGCAGTACTTC.

The V and J genes are TRBV14 and TRBJ2-1, with 10 bases aligning to TRBD1. CDR1 is SGHDN, CDR2 FVKESK, per germline. The J segment lost 3 bases and the V segment lost 6 bases, leaving 5 bases of the junction unmatched. The CDR3 consists of 15 residues. CDR3 DNA sequence: TGTGCCAGCAGTCGGCGGACAGGGGGCTACAATGAGCAGTTCTTC. This gives the protein CASSRRTGGYNEQFF. The full variable domain, rest sourced from reference TRBV14 and TRBJ2-1, is EAGVTQFPSHSVIEKGQTVTLRCDPISGHDNLYWYRRVMGKEIKFLLHFVKESKQDESGMPNNRFLAERTGGTYSTLKVQPAELEDSGVYFCASSRRTGGYNEQFFGPGTRLTVL.

The CDR3 reads CASSPPGTERNEQFF. CDR3 in DNA: TGTGCCAGCTCACCACCCGGGACGGAGAGGAATGAGCAGTTCTTC. The gene calls are TRBV18 and TRBJ2-1; D is perhaps TRBD1 or TRBD2 (5 bases each). CDR3 length: 15 amino acids. Deletions cut 0 bases from V and 7 bases from J, with 13 bases between. CDR1 is KGHSH, CDR2 LQKENI, per germline. Supplemented by reference TRBV18 and TRBJ2-1, the full variable domain reads NAGVMQNPRHLVRRRGQEARLRCSPMKGHSHVYWYRQLPEEGLKFMVYLQKENIIDESGMPKERFSAEFPKEGPSILRIQQVVRGDSAAYFCASSPPGTERNEQFFGPGTRLTVL.

This chain joins TRBV11-2 and TRBJ2-5, with TRBD1 matching over 7 bases. Per the germline V gene, CDR1 is SGHAT and CDR2 is FQNNGV. CDR3 length equals 15 residues. With V trimmed by 3 bases and J by 5 bases, 9 bases remained unmatched. The CDR3 spells CASSFTGTVAETQYF. The DNA of the CDR3 is TGTGCCAGCAGCTTCACCGGGACAGTGGCCGAGACCCAGTACTTC.

The V and J genes are TRBV21-1 and TRBJ2-7. TRBV21-1 is labeled a pseudogene. This CDR3 spans 16 amino acids. In DNA, the CDR3 is TGTGCCAGCAGCAAATATCTTAGGGATCGGTCCTACGAGCAGTACTTC. The encoded protein is CASSKYLRDRSYEQYF.

This chain connects TRBV7-3 to TRBJ1-1; no clear D gene. The germline V gene has CDR1 SGHTA and CDR2 FQGTGA. The germline V and J ends were trimmed by 3 bases and 0 bases, with 8 bases remaining between them. The CDR3 is 14 amino acids. CDR3 sequence: CASSLTSMNTEAFF. The CDR3 DNA reads as TGTGCCAGCAGCTTGACGAGCATGAACACTGAAGCTTTCTTT.

This chain joins TRBV6-2 or TRBV6-3 and TRBJ2-1; TRBD1 matches at 7 bases. This CDR3 region has 20 residues. Unmatched junction bases numbered 28, after V lost 7 bases and J lost 7 bases. Looked up from germline, CDR1 is MNHEY and CDR2 is SVGEGT. The CDR3: CASTGSSVIYDRAVRNEQFF. In nucleotides, the CDR3 is TGTGCCAGCACCGGGTCTTCGGTTATCTACGACAGGGCGGTTAGAAATGAGCAGTTCTTC.

The chain joins TRBV29-1 to TRBJ2-3, with TRBD1 matching 10 bases. The CDR3 runs 15 residues. Losses at the gene ends were 7 bases for V and 3 bases for J; bases not matched to a gene: 10. The germline V gene encodes CDR1 SQVTM and CDR2 ANQGSEA. The CDR3 DNA sequence: TGCAGCGCTAATGGTGGGACAGGGGTAACAGATACGCAGTATTTT. It codes for CSANGGTGVTDTQYF.

This clonotype was seen just once. The J gene is TRBJ1-2, the V gene TRBV7-2; the D gene is possibly TRBD1 (5 bases). V was clipped by 3 bases and J by 1 base, with 6 bases between them. The CDR3 is made up of 13 amino acids. Germline V gives CDR1 SGHTA, CDR2 FQGNSA. The chain's CDR3 is CASSFDSNYGYTF. DNA for the CDR3: TGTGCCAGCAGCTTCGACAGTAACTATGGCTACACCTTC.

This clonotype was observed a single time. The chain recombines TRBV7-6 with TRBJ2-5, with 7 positions matching TRBD1. The CDR3 totals 14 residues. With 1 base clipped from V and 5 bases from J, the junction kept 4 bases outside the gene matches. Germline CDR1 is SGHVS and CDR2 is FNYEAQ. CDR3 amino acids: CASSLETGTETQYF. The CDR3 nucleotides read TGTGCCAGCAGCTTAGAGACAGGGACGGAGACCCAGTACTTC.